The 22 T cell receptor beta chains below were found in one sample sequenced in a study of cytomegalovirus exposure and HLA in healthy donors. The study ran its PCR with 60 Vbeta and 13 Jbeta primers. Assay: immunoSEQ multiplex PCR; the TCRdb copy retains only in-frame clones and omits some. The sample records 200,000 or so clones, roughly 80% being singletons. Sequencing input: PBMCs. Source of these receptors: a woman under 40 in good health and CMV-seronegative.

The chain uses TRBV12-5 and TRBJ2-1; a possible D gene is TRBD2 (5 bases). V was clipped by 7 bases and J by 3 bases, with 13 bases between them. The CDR3 length is 14 residues. The germline V gene encodes CDR1 LGHNT and CDR2 FRNRAP. The DNA for the CDR3 is TGTGCTAGTGTTGGTGACTACCTCTACAATGAGCAGTTCTTC. It specifies CASVGDYLYNEQFF.

The rearrangement links TRBV6-5 to TRBJ1-1; possibly TRBD1 for D (5 bases). Deletions cut 7 bases from V and 5 bases from J, with 14 bases between. The length of the CDR3 is 13 residues. Germline V gene data show CDR1 as MNHEY and CDR2 as SVGAGI. CDR3: CASTLPGGTEAFF. The CDR3 DNA follows: TGTGCCAGCACACTACCGGGGGGAACTGAAGCTTTCTTT.

The V and J genes are TRBV11-2 and TRBJ2-7, with D maybe TRBD1 (5 bases). Germline lookup yields CDR1 SGHAT and CDR2 FQNNGV. This CDR3 spans 15 amino acids. Between the trimmed V and J ends, which lost 5 bases and 3 bases, there was a span of 17 bases. CDR3 nucleotide sequence: TGTGCCAGCAGCCCCCAGGCCCAGGGTCGCTACGAGCAGTACTTC. Encoded protein: CASSPQAQGRYEQYF.

This clone was seen just once. The chain is built from TRBV28 and TRBJ2-3; TRBD2 aligns across 8 bases. The CDR3 has 15 amino acids. Per germline, CDR1 MDHEN and CDR2 SYDVKM. V was clipped by 4 bases and J by 0 bases; unmatched bases: 3. In nucleotides, the CDR3 is TGTGCCAGCAGTTCAGCGGGAGTTAGCACAGATACGCAGTATTTT. Its protein product is CASSSAGVSTDTQYF. The full variable domain, in which reference TRBV28 and TRBJ2-3 provide the parts outside the CDR3, is DVKVTQSSRYLVKRTGEKVFLECVQDMDHENMFWYRQDPGLGLRLIYFSYDVKMKEKGDIPEGYSVSREKKERFSLILESASTNQTSMYLCASSSAGVSTDTQYFGPGTRLTVL.

The chain has TRBV4-1 and TRBJ2-1, with 14 bases that match TRBD2. V trimming: 6 bases; J trimming: 0 bases; junction bases outside the gene matches: 7. CDR1 and CDR2 (germline): MGHRA, YSYEKL. CDR3 length equals 18 residues. In DNA, the CDR3 is TGCGCCAGCAGAAAGGGACTAGCGGGGGATACCTCCTACAATGAGCAGTTCTTC. It specifies CASRKGLAGDTSYNEQFF.

CDR3 sequence: CASRVVWQETQYF. CDR3 sequence (DNA): TGCGCCAGCAGGGTAGTATGGCAAGAGACCCAGTACTTC. The V call is TRBV5-1, the J call TRBJ2-5; no definite D call. The CDR3 length is 13 residues. V shed 5 bases and J shed 2 bases, with 10 bases lying between them. Germline lookup yields CDR1 SGHRS and CDR2 YFSETQ.

This sequence joins TRBV21-1 and TRBJ2-3; TRBD1, the D gene given by the table, was not confirmed from the DNA. TRBV21-1 is an annotated pseudogene. The CDR3 has 12 residues. CDR3: CASRDNTDTQYF. CDR3 nucleotide sequence: TGTGCCAGCAGGGACAACACAGATACGCAGTATTTT.

The chain is built from TRBV5-1 and TRBJ1-2; 11 nucleotides line up with TRBD1. This CDR3 is 16 amino acids long. Trimming cost V 4 bases and J 3 bases; bases outside gene matches: 8. From germline, CDR1 is SGHRS and CDR2 YFSETQ. The CDR3 region has the DNA TGCGCCAGCAGCGACGGACAGGGGGCACAGGACTATGGCTACACCTTC. Amino acid sequence: CASSDGQGAQDYGYTF. Based on the CDR3 plus reference TRBV5-1 and TRBJ1-2, the full variable domain is KAGVTQTPRYLIKTRGQQVTLSCSPISGHRSVSWYQQTPGQGLQFLFEYFSETQRNKGNFPGRFSGRQFSNSRSEMNVSTLELGDSALYLCASSDGQGAQDYGYTFGSGTRLTVV.

The chain links TRBV30 to TRBJ1-2; possibly TRBD1 for D (5 bases). The CDR3 is made up of 13 amino acids. Germline V lookup: CDR1 GTSNPN, CDR2 SVGIG (reference sequence). V was trimmed by 1 base and J by 0 bases, leaving 6 bases between them. Written as DNA, the CDR3 is TGTGCCTGGAGTGCAGGGACTAACTATGGCTACACCTTC. Its protein is CAWSAGTNYGYTF.

The chain carries TRBV7-9 and TRBJ2-5; 9 nucleotides align to TRBD1. The V gene's germline CDR1 is SEHNR and CDR2 FQNEAQ (reference sequence). V was clipped by 5 bases and J by 6 bases; unmatched bases: 7. CDR3 length equals 14 residues. In DNA, the CDR3 is TGTGCCAGCAGCCTGACGGACAGGGGCCAGACCCAGTACTTC. Its protein is CASSLTDRGQTQYF.

The rearrangement links TRBV10-3 to TRBJ2-7; 9 bases fit TRBD2. The CDR3 length is 16 residues. In germline, CDR1 is ENHRY, CDR2 SYGVKD. The J segment lost 5 bases and the V segment lost 6 bases, leaving 14 bases of the junction unmatched. The chain's CDR3 is CAIRIGTSRRLNEQYF. CDR3 nucleotide sequence: TGTGCCATCAGGATCGGGACTAGCAGGAGATTGAACGAGCAGTACTTC.

V and J are TRBV19 and TRBJ2-7; 8 bases match TRBD1. The CDR3 totals 13 residues. V gave up 1 base and J gave up 6 bases; unmatched junction bases: 2. The germline CDR1 and CDR2 sequences are LNHDA and SQIVND (reference sequence). As DNA, the CDR3 is TGTGCCAGTAGTATAGGCACAGGGGGCGAGCAGTACTTC. It is translated as CASSIGTGGEQYF.

The chain has TRBV2 and TRBJ1-2; D is undetermined. CDR1 is SNHLY and CDR2 is FYNNEI in the germline V gene. V was pared by 2 bases and J by 3 bases, with 10 bases between. CDR3 length: 14 residues. In DNA form, the CDR3 reads TGTGCCAGCAGTGAACCCTCCCAGTACTATGGCTACACCTTC. Its translation: CASSEPSQYYGYTF.

The rearrangement uses TRBV2 and TRBJ2-3; D may be TRBD1 (6 bases). Germline V gene lookup returns CDR1 SNHLY and CDR2 FYNNEI. V lost 1 base, J lost 2 bases, and 10 bases lay in between. CDR3 length equals 15 residues. CDR3 nucleotides: TGTGCCAGCAGTGAAGAACAGGGCTACACAGATACGCAGTATTTT. Protein sequence: CASSEEQGYTDTQYF.

V and J are TRBV14 and TRBJ1-1; D call uncertain. The germline V gene has CDR1 SGHDN and CDR2 FVKESK. Trimming cost V 0 bases and J 1 base, with 9 bases left between them. The CDR3 extends over 15 amino acids. The CDR3 region is CASSQDITANTEAFF. The CDR3 DNA reads TGTGCCAGCAGCCAAGATATTACAGCGAACACTGAAGCTTTCTTT.

This clone was found once. V gene TRBV7-6 combines with J gene TRBJ2-1; no firm D call. The CDR3 loop spans 14 amino acids. V was shortened by 10 bases and J by 8 bases, with 21 bases between the two germline ends. Germline lookup yields CDR1 SGHVS and CDR2 FNYEAQ. The CDR3 DNA is TGTGCCACCCCGAAGGATCTGACTCTTGATGAGCAGTTCTTC. This encodes CATPKDLTLDEQFF.

The V call is TRBV9, the J call TRBJ2-7; perhaps TRBD1 as D (5 bases). Trimming took 0 bases from V and 0 from J, leaving 13 bases between them. Germline loops: CDR1 SGDLS, CDR2 YYNGEE. The length of the CDR3 is 16 residues. The CDR3 reads CASSVVPGATSYEQYF. CDR3 sequence (DNA): TGTGCCAGCAGCGTAGTTCCTGGGGCCACCTCCTACGAGCAGTACTTC.

J is TRBJ1-4 and V is TRBV4-1; D is perhaps TRBD1 (5 bases). CDR1 MGHRA and CDR2 YSYEKL come from the germline V gene. The CDR3 loop spans 15 amino acids. Trimming took off 0 bases at V and 8 bases at J, with 13 bases between the two ends. CDR3 sequence reads: CASSQDTGVGEKLFF. The CDR3 DNA is TGCGCCAGCAGCCAAGATACAGGCGTAGGGGAAAAACTGTTTTTT.

This clone was counted a few times. The chain links TRBV29-1 to TRBJ2-3, with 8 positions matching TRBD2. V shed 8 bases and J 2 bases; nucleotides not matched to a gene: 9. There are 14 residues in the CDR3. CDR1 is SQVTM and CDR2 is ANQGSEA in the germline V gene. The CDR3 region has the DNA TGCAGCCATGCGGGGGGAGGTCCCACAGATACGCAGTATTTT. This sequence encodes CSHAGGGPTDTQYF.

V is TRBV6-1 and J is TRBJ2-2, with TRBD2 as a possible D gene (6 bases). The germline V and J ends were trimmed by 2 bases and 7 bases, with 8 bases remaining between them. Germline V gives CDR1 MNHNS, CDR2 SASEGT. The length of the CDR3 is 13 residues. The CDR3 sequence is CASSELAVGELFF. In DNA, the CDR3 is TGTGCCAGCAGTGAATTAGCGGTCGGGGAGCTGTTTTTT.

The gene calls are TRBV6-1 and TRBJ1-1, with 7 positions matching TRBD1. This CDR3 spans 15 amino acids. Germline V gene lookup returns CDR1 MNHNS and CDR2 SASEGT. The V segment lost 7 bases and the J segment 5 bases; nucleotides outside the gene matches: 13. DNA of the CDR3: TGTGCCAGCATAAGACACAACAGGGGCGGGACTGAAGCTTTCTTT. Its translation is CASIRHNRGGTEAFF.

This rearrangement joins TRBV19 to TRBJ2-1; D is perhaps TRBD2 (6 bases). V was trimmed by 6 bases and J by 0 bases, leaving 21 bases between them. The CDR3 sequence is 18 residues long. Germline CDR1 and CDR2: LNHDA and SQIVND (reference sequence). The CDR3 DNA reads as TGTGCCAGTAGGGATAGGGACTTTCCTAGGAGCTCCTACAATGAGCAGTTCTTC. Amino acids: CASRDRDFPRSSYNEQFF.